The 30 T cell receptor beta chains below all came from one sample that was sequenced in a study of blood T cell repertoires in COVID-19. Clones were sequenced by immunoSEQ multiplex PCR, and TCRdb holds only the in-frame ones, with some missing. The data contain 200,000 to 300,000 clones, 85% to 90% of them singletons. The source material was peripheral blood. The receptors derive from a woman aged 60 to 75 with COVID-19, enrolled during active disease.

This chain connects TRBV3-1 (or the pseudogene TRBV3-2) to TRBJ2-3, with 11 bases that match TRBD2. This CDR3 has 17 amino acids. The V segment lost 2 bases and the J segment 6 bases; nucleotides outside the gene matches: 10. CDR1 is LGHDT, CDR2 YNNKEL, per germline (reference sequence). CDR3 bases: TGTGCCAGCAGCCAATTAGAAACTAGCGGGAGTACCGATACGCAGTATTTT. Translated: CASSQLETSGSTDTQYF.

The chain joins TRBV19 to TRBJ2-1; TRBD1 matches 7 bases. CDR3 length: 15 residues. J was trimmed by 6 bases and V by 5 bases; bases with no gene match: 10. Germline V gene sequence: CDR1 LNHDA, CDR2 SQIVND (reference sequence). The CDR3 DNA sequence: TGTGCCAGTAGTGCAACCTCCGGGACAGCCAATGAGCAGTTCTTC. Protein: CASSATSGTANEQFF.

This chain connects TRBV29-1 to TRBJ1-2; 7 bases line up with TRBD1. The germline gives CDR1 SQVTM, CDR2 ANQGSEA. This CDR3 spans 13 amino acids. The J segment lost 3 bases and the V segment lost 2 bases, leaving 3 bases of the junction unmatched. Written as DNA, the CDR3 is TGCAGCGTTGAAAACCAGGGGGACTATGGCTACACCTTC. This codes for CSVENQGDYGYTF.

V usage is TRBV11-2 and J usage is TRBJ2-5, with no clear D. V was shortened by 0 bases and J by 5 bases, with 10 bases between the two germline ends. There are 14 residues in the CDR3. Per the germline V gene, CDR1 is SGHAT and CDR2 is FQNNGV. CDR3 region: CASSLDRVVETQYF. CDR3 sequence (DNA): TGTGCCAGCAGCTTAGATCGGGTGGTTGAGACCCAGTACTTC.

This clone occurred once. The V and J genes are TRBV4-2 and TRBJ2-7; 11 bases line up with TRBD2. Per germline, CDR1 LGHNA and CDR2 YNFKEQ. J lost 5 bases, V lost 4 bases, and 4 bases had no gene match. The length of the CDR3 is 14 residues. The CDR3 loop is CASSPSGRPNEQYF. For the CDR3, the DNA is TGTGCCAGCAGCCCTAGCGGGAGGCCCAACGAGCAGTACTTC.

The chain recombines TRBV7-2 with TRBJ2-5, with D maybe TRBD1 (6 bases). The CDR3 spans 15 residues. Germline CDR1 and CDR2: SGHTA and FQGNSA. V lost 1 base, J lost 1 base, and 10 bases lay in between. The CDR3 region is CASSLGGRGQETQYF. As DNA, the CDR3 is TGTGCCAGCAGCTTAGGGGGCAGGGGCCAAGAGACCCAGTACTTC.

This chain connects TRBV7-2 to TRBJ2-7, with D tentatively TRBD2 (5 bases). The CDR3 extends over 14 amino acids. Looked up from germline, CDR1 is SGHTA and CDR2 is FQGNSA. V dropped 5 bases and J dropped 0 bases, with 11 bases sitting between them. Here the CDR3 reads CASSPRRSSYEQYF. DNA of the CDR3: TGTGCCAGCAGCCCGAGGAGGAGCTCCTACGAGCAGTACTTC.

The gene calls are TRBV9 and TRBJ1-1; D possibly corresponds to TRBD1 (6 bases). V was trimmed by 4 bases and J by 4 bases, leaving 17 bases between them. The CDR3 is made up of 15 amino acids. Per germline, CDR1 SGDLS and CDR2 YYNGEE. As DNA, the CDR3 is TGTGCCAGCAGCCCCCATCTGGGCAGGGGCACTGAAGCTTTCTTT. Translation: CASSPHLGRGTEAFF.

The CDR3 DNA reads TGTGCCAGCAGCGTGAACCCCGGGACAGGGGGGGAGCTGTTTTTT. Translation: CASSVNPGTGGELFF. V and J are TRBV9 and TRBJ2-2; 9 positions agree with TRBD1. J was trimmed by 8 bases and V by 2 bases; bases with no gene match: 7. Per the germline V gene, CDR1 is SGDLS and CDR2 is YYNGEE. This CDR3 contains 15 residues.

The chain carries TRBV3-1 (or the pseudogene TRBV3-2) and TRBJ1-1; 9 nucleotides align to TRBD1. Germline V gene lookup returns CDR1 LGHDT and CDR2 YNNKEL (reference sequence). With 5 bases clipped from V and 5 bases from J, the junction kept 12 bases outside the gene matches. This CDR3 has 16 amino acids. The CDR3 DNA reads TGTGCCAGCAGCAAAGGAACGACAGGGGGTAATACTGAAGCTTTCTTT. Translated, it gives CASSKGTTGGNTEAFF.

V and J are TRBV6-2 or TRBV6-3 and TRBJ2-1; the match to TRBD2 covers 10 bases. Germline V gene lookup returns CDR1 MNHEY and CDR2 SVGEGT. Unmatched junction bases numbered 5, after V lost 5 bases and J lost 1 base. The CDR3 contains 16 residues. The CDR3 nucleotides are TGTGCCAGCAGTCCAAGCGGGAGGGGGTCCTACAATGAGCAGTTCTTC. It is translated as CASSPSGRGSYNEQFF.

J is TRBJ2-1 and V is TRBV3-1 (or the pseudogene TRBV3-2); the D gene is possibly TRBD2 (7 bases). This CDR3 is 15 amino acids long. Germline V CDR1 and CDR2: LGHDT, YNNKEL (reference sequence). The V gene lost 6 bases and the J gene lost 10 bases, with 22 bases spanning the gap. For the CDR3, the DNA is TGTGCCAGCAGGGGGGGCGGGAGAATAGGAGAGGAGCAGTTCTTC. It specifies CASRGGGRIGEEQFF.

This clone was seen a single time. The genes are TRBV19 and TRBJ1-1, with TRBD1 identical over 10 bases. J lost 5 bases, V lost 5 bases, and 5 bases had no gene match. Germline V gene sequence: CDR1 LNHDA, CDR2 SQIVND (reference sequence). This CDR3 contains 14 residues. CDR3 sequence: CASSDRGRRTEAFF. DNA of the CDR3: TGTGCCAGTAGTGACAGGGGGCGGAGGACTGAAGCTTTCTTT.

CDR3 nucleotides: TGTGCCAGTAGTCCGGGGACAGCCTATGAAGCTTTCTTT. The encoded protein is CASSPGTAYEAFF. The rearrangement joins TRBV19 to TRBJ1-1; 7 bases align to TRBD1. The V gene end was trimmed by 5 bases and the J gene end by 7 bases; junction bases not matched to a gene: 7. This CDR3 is 13 amino acids long. Germline V lookup: CDR1 LNHDA, CDR2 SQIVND (reference sequence).

The rearrangement joins TRBV6-5 to TRBJ1-5; perhaps TRBD1 as D (5 bases). The V end lost 9 bases, the J end lost 2 bases, and 11 bases lay between the germline ends. This CDR3 comprises 13 residues. Germline assignment: CDR1 MNHEY and CDR2 SVGAGI. CDR3 loop: CASGGRGNQPQHF. DNA of the CDR3: TGTGCCAGTGGGGGGAGGGGCAATCAGCCCCAGCATTTT.

The chain joins TRBV9 to TRBJ2-3; 12 positions match TRBD2. Germline CDR1 SGDLS, CDR2 YYNGEE. This CDR3 spans 16 amino acids. The V and J ends lost 4 bases and 5 bases, in that order; junction bases with no gene match: 8. The CDR3 here is CASSIPLAGGVDTQYF. For the CDR3, the DNA is TGTGCCAGCAGCATCCCTCTAGCGGGAGGGGTAGATACGCAGTATTTT.

V usage is TRBV7-6 and J usage is TRBJ1-1, with 10 bases matching TRBD1. V trimming: 2 bases; J trimming: 1 base; junction bases outside the gene matches: 4. Per the germline V gene, CDR1 is SGHVS and CDR2 is FNYEAQ. The CDR3 length is 16 residues. The CDR3 DNA reads TGTGCCAGCAGCTTAAGGGGACAGGGGACGAACACTGAAGCTTTCTTT. It is translated as CASSLRGQGTNTEAFF.

This clone was observed a few times. The gene calls are TRBV7-8 and TRBJ2-7, with 11 bases that match TRBD2. Germline CDR1 SGHVS, CDR2 FQNEAQ. J gave up 5 bases and V 5 bases, and 8 bases lay outside the gene matches. This CDR3 is 15 amino acids long. Here the CDR3 reads CASSATSGSNHEQYF. CDR3 coding DNA: TGTGCCAGCAGCGCAACTAGCGGGAGCAATCACGAGCAGTACTTC.

This chain connects TRBV11-2 to TRBJ2-7; TRBD2 aligns across 7 bases. Germline CDR1 and CDR2: SGHAT and FQNNGV. Trimming at V came to 3 bases and at J to 0 bases, leaving 2 bases not matched to a gene. CDR3 size: 14 residues. The CDR3 is CASSFSGGSYEQYF. CDR3 in DNA: TGTGCCAGCAGCTTTTCGGGAGGCTCCTACGAGCAGTACTTC. Full variable domain (outside the CDR3, taken from reference TRBV11-2 and TRBJ2-7): EAGVAQSPRYKIIEKRQSVAFWCNPISGHATLYWYQQILGQGPKLLIQFQNNGVVDDSQLPKDRFSAERLKGVDSTLKIQPAKLEDSAVYLCASSFSGGSYEQYFGPGTRLTVT.

The genes are TRBV6-1 and TRBJ2-7, with 8 bases lining up with TRBD1. The CDR3 covers 14 residues. The V and J ends lost 3 bases and 7 bases, in that order; junction bases with no gene match: 8. CDR1 is MNHNS and CDR2 is SASEGT in the germline V gene. CDR3 nucleotide sequence: TGTGCCAGCAGTGATCGTCAGGGGGCTAGGGAGCAGTACTTC. It encodes CASSDRQGAREQYF.

The V and J genes are TRBV25-1 and TRBJ2-1, with no clear D. Trimming took 7 bases from V and 9 from J, leaving 16 bases between them. The germline V gene has CDR1 MGHDK and CDR2 SYGVNS. The CDR3 spans 13 residues. The CDR3 nucleotides are TGTGCCAGCACCACCGTCAGTGTCCGTGAGCAGTTCTTC. It yields the protein CASTTVSVREQFF.

This chain uses TRBV2 with TRBJ2-3; 7 bases are a match to TRBD2. With 6 bases clipped from V and 1 base from J, the junction kept 7 bases outside the gene matches. Looked up from germline, CDR1 is SNHLY and CDR2 is FYNNEI. The CDR3 has 15 amino acids. CDR3 amino acids: CASRRDYQGTDTQYF. CDR3 nucleotide sequence: TGTGCCAGCAGGAGGGACTACCAAGGCACAGATACGCAGTATTTT.

The chain employs TRBV11-2 and TRBJ2-1; TRBD2 matches 7 bases. Germline V gives CDR1 SGHAT, CDR2 FQNNGV. The CDR3 runs to 15 residues. With 3 bases clipped from V and 2 bases from J, the junction kept 4 bases outside the gene matches. The DNA of the CDR3 is TGTGCCAGCAGCTTCGCGGGAGTGGCCTACAATGAGCAGTTCTTC. Translating gives CASSFAGVAYNEQFF.

This chain joins TRBV5-1 and TRBJ1-2; 10 nucleotides align to TRBD1. The CDR3 extends over 14 amino acids. The germline gives CDR1 SGHRS, CDR2 YFSETQ. The ends lost 4 bases at V and 4 bases at J; junction bases unmatched: 4. The CDR3 sequence is CASSRQGAFYGYTF. CDR3 in DNA: TGCGCCAGCAGCAGACAGGGGGCCTTCTATGGCTACACCTTC.

The table lists this clone with a few counts. V gene TRBV19 combines with J gene TRBJ1-2, with D tentatively TRBD1 (6 bases). The CDR3 runs to 13 residues. V lost 6 bases and J lost 5, with 13 bases in between. Germline CDR1 and CDR2: LNHDA and SQIVND (reference sequence). The CDR3 nucleotides read TGTGCCAGTAGGATACCGGGGACATATGGCTACACCTTC. Its protein is CASRIPGTYGYTF.

This sequence joins TRBV5-1 and TRBJ1-4, with 10 bases identical to TRBD1. The CDR3 consists of 15 residues. V gave up 5 bases and J gave up 6 bases; unmatched junction bases: 7. Germline V gene data show CDR1 as SGHRS and CDR2 as YFSETQ. The CDR3 region has the DNA TGCGCCAGCAGTCCCGGCGGGACAGGGGATGAAAAACTGTTTTTT. It encodes CASSPGGTGDEKLFF.

The chain carries TRBV15 and TRBJ2-3, with TRBD1 identical over 10 bases. The V gene end was trimmed by 0 bases and the J gene end by 4 bases; junction bases not matched to a gene: 7. Germline V gene lookup returns CDR1 LNHNV and CDR2 YYDKDF (reference sequence). The CDR3 contains 17 residues. This CDR3 reads CATSRDTPGQGADTQYF. The CDR3 coding sequence is TGTGCCACCAGCAGAGATACGCCTGGACAGGGGGCAGATACGCAGTATTTT.

The V and J genes are TRBV7-8 and TRBJ1-5, with 7 bases matching TRBD1. The CDR3 totals 16 residues. J gave up 10 bases and V 1 base, and 13 bases lay outside the gene matches. Germline lookup yields CDR1 SGHVS and CDR2 FQNEAQ. The CDR3 here is CASSLVSGGGSGPQHF. The DNA of the CDR3 is TGTGCCAGCAGCTTAGTTTCAGGGGGAGGAAGTGGTCCCCAGCATTTT.

The chain combines TRBV20-1 with TRBJ2-5; the D gene is possibly TRBD2 (6 bases). The CDR3 contains 14 residues. Deletions cut 3 bases from V and 5 bases from J, with 16 bases between. The germline V gene encodes CDR1 DFQATT and CDR2 SNEGSKA (reference sequence). The DNA for the CDR3 is TGCAGTGCTAGTGGTCGGGGGTGGGTGGAGACCCAGTACTTC. Translating gives CSASGRGWVETQYF.

The chain links TRBV20-1 to TRBJ2-7; TRBD1 aligns across 7 bases. The CDR3 consists of 13 residues. After removal of 3 bases from V and 4 bases from J, the junction contained 6 bases not matched to a gene. Germline values: CDR1 DFQATT, CDR2 SNEGSKA (reference sequence). CDR3 protein: CSASQGVRYEQYF. The CDR3, as DNA: TGCAGTGCTAGTCAGGGGGTCCGGTACGAGCAGTACTTC.